Here is one T cell receptor beta chain with its context. Library preparation (for TCRbeta) was performed with unique molecular identifiers. One entry per CDR3 protein results from TCRdb running MiXCR on the PCR reads. The sample has more than 550,000 distinct CDR3 sequences, roughly a tenth seen once. These data belong to a study of T-cell reconstitution after alpha-beta-depleted transplantation in children. This receptor was obtained from a human donor who donated a stem cell graft to a child with acute myeloid leukemia. The sequenced sample was PBMCs from the stem cell graft donor, obtained from the stem cell graft.

The CDR3 sequence is CASSYALAGNTGELFF. The CDR3 nucleotides are TGTGCCAGCAGTTACGCTCTAGCGGGAAACACCGGGGAGCTGTTTTTT. The gene calls are TRBV12-3 or TRBV12-4 and TRBJ2-2, with 9 bases that match TRBD2. The junction had 5 bases not matched to a gene; V was cut back by 4 bases and J by 2 bases. The CDR3 has 16 amino acids.